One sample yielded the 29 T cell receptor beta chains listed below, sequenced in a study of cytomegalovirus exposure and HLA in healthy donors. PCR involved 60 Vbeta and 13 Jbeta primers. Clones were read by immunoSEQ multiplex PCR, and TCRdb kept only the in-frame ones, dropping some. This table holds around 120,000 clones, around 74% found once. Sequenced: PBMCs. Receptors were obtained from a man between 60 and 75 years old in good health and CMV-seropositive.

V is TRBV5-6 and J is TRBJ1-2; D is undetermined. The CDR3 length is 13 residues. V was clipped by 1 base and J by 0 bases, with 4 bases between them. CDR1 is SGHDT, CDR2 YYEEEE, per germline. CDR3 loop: CASSLPSNYGYTF. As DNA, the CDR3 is TGTGCCAGCAGCTTGCCGTCTAACTATGGCTACACCTTC.

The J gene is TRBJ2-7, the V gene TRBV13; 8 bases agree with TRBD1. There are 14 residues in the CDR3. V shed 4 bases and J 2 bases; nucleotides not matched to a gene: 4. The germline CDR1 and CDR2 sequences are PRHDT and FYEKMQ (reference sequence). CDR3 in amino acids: CASSSGTGAYEQYF. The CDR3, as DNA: TGTGCCAGCAGCTCCGGGACAGGAGCCTACGAGCAGTACTTC. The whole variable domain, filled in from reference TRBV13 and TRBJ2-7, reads AAGVIQSPRHLIKEKRETATLKCYPIPRHDTVYWYQQGPGQDPQFLISFYEKMQSDKGSIPDRFSAQQFSDYHSELNMSSLELGDSALYFCASSSGTGAYEQYFGPGTRLTVT.

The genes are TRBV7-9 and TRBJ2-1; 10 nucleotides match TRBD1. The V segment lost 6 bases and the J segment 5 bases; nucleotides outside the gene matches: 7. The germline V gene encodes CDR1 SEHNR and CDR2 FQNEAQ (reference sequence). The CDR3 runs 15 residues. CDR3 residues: CASRRGTGVNNEQFF. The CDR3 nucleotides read TGTGCCAGCAGACGCGGGACAGGGGTCAACAATGAGCAGTTCTTC.

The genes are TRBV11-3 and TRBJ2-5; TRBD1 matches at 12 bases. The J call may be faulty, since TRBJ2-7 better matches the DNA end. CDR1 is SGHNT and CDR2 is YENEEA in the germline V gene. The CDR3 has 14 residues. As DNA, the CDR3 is TGTGCCAGCAGCCCGGGACAGGGGGCTTACGAGCAGTACTTC. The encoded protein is CASSPGQGAYEQYF.

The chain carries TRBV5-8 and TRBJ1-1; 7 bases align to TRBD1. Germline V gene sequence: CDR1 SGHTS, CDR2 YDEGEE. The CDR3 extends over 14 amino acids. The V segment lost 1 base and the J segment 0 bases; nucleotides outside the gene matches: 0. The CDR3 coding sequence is TGTGCCAGCAGCTTGCAGGGGGTGAACACTGAAGCTTTCTTT. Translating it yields CASSLQGVNTEAFF.

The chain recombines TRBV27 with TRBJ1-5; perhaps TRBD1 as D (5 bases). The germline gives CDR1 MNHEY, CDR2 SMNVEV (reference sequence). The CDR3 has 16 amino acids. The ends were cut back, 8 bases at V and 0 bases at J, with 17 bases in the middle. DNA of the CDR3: TGTGCCAGCGCGACGCAGGGCCGATATAGCAATCAGCCCCAGCATTTT. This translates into CASATQGRYSNQPQHF.

The CDR3 DNA follows: TGTGCCAGCAGCCTGGGCACTCTCGGGGGCAATGAGCAGTTCTTC. Translating it yields CASSLGTLGGNEQFF. This chain connects TRBV5-4 to TRBJ2-1, with D perhaps matching TRBD2 (6 bases). V lost 4 bases and J lost 6, with 17 bases in between. The germline CDR1 and CDR2 sequences are SGHNT and YYREEE (reference sequence). CDR3 length: 15 amino acids.

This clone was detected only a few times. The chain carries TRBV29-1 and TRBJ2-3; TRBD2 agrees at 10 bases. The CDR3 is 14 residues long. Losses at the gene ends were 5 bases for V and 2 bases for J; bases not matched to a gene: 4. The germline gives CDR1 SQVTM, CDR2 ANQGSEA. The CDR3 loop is CSVRAGGYTDTQYF. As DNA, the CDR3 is TGCAGCGTTAGAGCGGGGGGGTACACAGATACGCAGTATTTT.

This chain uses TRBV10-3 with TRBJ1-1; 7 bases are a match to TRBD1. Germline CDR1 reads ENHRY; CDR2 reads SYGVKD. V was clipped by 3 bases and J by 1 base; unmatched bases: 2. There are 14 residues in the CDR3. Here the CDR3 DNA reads TGTGCCATCAGTGACAGGACAGGGAACACTGAAGCTTTCTTT. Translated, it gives CAISDRTGNTEAFF.

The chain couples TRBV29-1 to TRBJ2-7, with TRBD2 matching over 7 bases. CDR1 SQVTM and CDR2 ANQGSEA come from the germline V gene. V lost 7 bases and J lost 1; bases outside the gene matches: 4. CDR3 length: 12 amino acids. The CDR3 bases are TGCAGCGGTTCGGGGGGTTCCTACGAGCAGTACTTC. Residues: CSGSGGSYEQYF.

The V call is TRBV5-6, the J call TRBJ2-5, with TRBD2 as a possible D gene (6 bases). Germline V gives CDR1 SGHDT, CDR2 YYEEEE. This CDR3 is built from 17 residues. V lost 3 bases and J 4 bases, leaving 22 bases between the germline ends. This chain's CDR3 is CASSYDGWRGGAETQYF. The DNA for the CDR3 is TGTGCCAGCAGCTACGATGGGTGGCGGGGCGGGGCAGAGACCCAGTACTTC.

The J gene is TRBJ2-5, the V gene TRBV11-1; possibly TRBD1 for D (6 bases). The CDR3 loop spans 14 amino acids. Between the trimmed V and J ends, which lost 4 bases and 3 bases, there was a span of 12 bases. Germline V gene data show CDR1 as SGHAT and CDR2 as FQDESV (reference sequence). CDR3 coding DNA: TGTGCCAGCAGCTACCAGGGGTTCGAAGAGACCCAGTACTTC. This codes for CASSYQGFEETQYF.

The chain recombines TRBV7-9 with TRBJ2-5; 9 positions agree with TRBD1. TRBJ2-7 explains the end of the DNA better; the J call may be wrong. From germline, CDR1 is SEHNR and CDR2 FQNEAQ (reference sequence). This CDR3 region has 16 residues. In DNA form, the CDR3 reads TGTGCCAGCAGCTTTATGGAGGGGACAGGGCCCTACGAGCAGTACTTC. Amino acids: CASSFMEGTGPYEQYF.

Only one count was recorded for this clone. The CDR3 nucleotides are TGTGCCAGCTCACCAGCGACAGGGGGTTCGAACACCGGGGAGCTGTTTTTT. This translates into CASSPATGGSNTGELFF. The chain uses TRBV18 and TRBJ2-2; 9 bases are a match to TRBD1. The V gene end was trimmed by 2 bases and the J gene end by 0 bases; junction bases not matched to a gene: 4. Germline CDR1 is KGHSH and CDR2 is LQKENI. The CDR3 contains 17 residues.

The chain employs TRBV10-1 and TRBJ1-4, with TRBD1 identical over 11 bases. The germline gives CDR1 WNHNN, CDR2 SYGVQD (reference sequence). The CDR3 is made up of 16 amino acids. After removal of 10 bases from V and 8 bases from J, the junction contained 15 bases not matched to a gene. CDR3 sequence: CAIYCPPGQGEEKLFF. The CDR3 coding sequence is TGCGCCATCTATTGCCCTCCGGGACAGGGGGAAGAAAAACTGTTTTTT.

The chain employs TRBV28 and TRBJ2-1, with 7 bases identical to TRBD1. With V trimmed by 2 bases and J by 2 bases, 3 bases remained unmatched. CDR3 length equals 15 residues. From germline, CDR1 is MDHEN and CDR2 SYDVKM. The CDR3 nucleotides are TGTGCCAGCAGTTTAACCGGGACAGCCTACAATGAGCAGTTCTTC. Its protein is CASSLTGTAYNEQFF.

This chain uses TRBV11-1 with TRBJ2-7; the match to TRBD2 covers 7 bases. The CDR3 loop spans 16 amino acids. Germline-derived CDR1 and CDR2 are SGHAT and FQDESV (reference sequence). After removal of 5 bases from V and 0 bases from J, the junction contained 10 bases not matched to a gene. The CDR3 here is CASSTKPGGSSYEQYF. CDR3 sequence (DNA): TGTGCCAGCAGCACTAAACCCGGGGGGAGCTCCTACGAGCAGTACTTC.

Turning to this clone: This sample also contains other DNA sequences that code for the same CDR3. CDR3 bases: TGTGCCAGCAGCGTAGACCGGGAGCAGGTCAATGAGCAGTTCTTC. Translating gives CASSVDREQVNEQFF. The chain employs TRBV9 and TRBJ2-1, with a tentative D call TRBD2 (6 bases). The V gene's germline CDR1 is SGDLS and CDR2 YYNGEE. The CDR3 consists of 15 residues. Trimming cost V 0 bases and J 6 bases, with 13 bases left between them.

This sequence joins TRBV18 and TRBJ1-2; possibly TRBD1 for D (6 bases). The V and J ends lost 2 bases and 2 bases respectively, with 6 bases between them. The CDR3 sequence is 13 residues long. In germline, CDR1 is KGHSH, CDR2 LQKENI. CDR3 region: CASSPGGNYGYTF. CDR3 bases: TGTGCCAGCTCACCAGGGGGCAACTATGGCTACACCTTC.

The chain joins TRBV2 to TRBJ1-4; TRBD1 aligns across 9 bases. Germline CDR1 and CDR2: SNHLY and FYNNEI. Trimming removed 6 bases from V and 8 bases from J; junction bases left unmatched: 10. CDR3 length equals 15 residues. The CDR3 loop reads CASRNARQGGEKLFF. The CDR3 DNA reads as TGTGCCAGCAGGAATGCGAGACAGGGGGGAGAAAAACTGTTTTTT.

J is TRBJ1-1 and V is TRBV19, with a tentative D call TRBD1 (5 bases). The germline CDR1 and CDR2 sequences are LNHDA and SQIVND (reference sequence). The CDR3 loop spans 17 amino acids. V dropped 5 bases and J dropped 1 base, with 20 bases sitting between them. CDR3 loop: CASSPTPGLGANTEAFF. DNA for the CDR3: TGTGCCAGTAGTCCTACACCGGGACTTGGGGCGAACACTGAAGCTTTCTTT.

The CDR3 DNA reads TGTGCCAGCAGTTACTCGAGGCCAGCACAGGATGAAAAACTGTTTTTT. Translating gives CASSYSRPAQDEKLFF. The chain is built from TRBV6-5 and TRBJ1-4, with D perhaps TRBD1 (5 bases). CDR3 length equals 16 residues. Germline-derived CDR1 and CDR2 are MNHEY and SVGAGI. V was trimmed by 0 bases and J by 6 bases, leaving 14 bases between them.

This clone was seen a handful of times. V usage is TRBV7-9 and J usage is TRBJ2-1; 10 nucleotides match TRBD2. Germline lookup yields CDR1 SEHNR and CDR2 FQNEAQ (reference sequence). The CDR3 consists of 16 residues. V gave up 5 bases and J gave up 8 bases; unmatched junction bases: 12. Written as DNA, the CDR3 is TGTGCCAGCAGCCATGAAGGGACTAGCGCTTCGTATGAGCAGTTCTTC. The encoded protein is CASSHEGTSASYEQFF.

The CDR3, as DNA: TGTGCCAGCAGCCATAAGAGCTCCTATAATTCACCCCTCCACTTT. It specifies CASSHKSSYNSPLHF. The J gene is TRBJ1-6, the V gene TRBV9, with D unclear. Per germline, CDR1 SGDLS and CDR2 YYNGEE. The V and J ends lost 4 bases and 0 bases respectively, with 8 bases between them. The CDR3 contains 15 residues.

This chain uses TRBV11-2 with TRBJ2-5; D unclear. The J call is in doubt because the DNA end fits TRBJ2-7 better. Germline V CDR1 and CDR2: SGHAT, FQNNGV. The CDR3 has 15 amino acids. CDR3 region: CASSLSPTEDYEQYF. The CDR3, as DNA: TGTGCCAGCAGCCTAAGCCCGACCGAAGACTACGAGCAGTACTTC.

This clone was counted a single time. The chain's CDR3 is CASSLTGLNTGELFF. CDR3 coding DNA: TGCGCCAGCAGCCTGACAGGGTTAAACACCGGGGAGCTGTTTTTT. The rearrangement joins TRBV5-1 to TRBJ2-2; 7 bases line up with TRBD1. Germline V CDR1 and CDR2: SGHRS, YFSETQ. V lost 4 bases and J lost 2; bases outside the gene matches: 5. CDR3 length: 15 amino acids.

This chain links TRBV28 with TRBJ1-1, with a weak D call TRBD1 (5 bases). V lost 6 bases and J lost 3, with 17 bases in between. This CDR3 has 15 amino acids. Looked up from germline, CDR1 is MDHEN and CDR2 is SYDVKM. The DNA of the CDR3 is TGTGCCAGCAGGTTTGGCGTAGGGACTGACACTGAAGCTTTCTTT. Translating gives CASRFGVGTDTEAFF.

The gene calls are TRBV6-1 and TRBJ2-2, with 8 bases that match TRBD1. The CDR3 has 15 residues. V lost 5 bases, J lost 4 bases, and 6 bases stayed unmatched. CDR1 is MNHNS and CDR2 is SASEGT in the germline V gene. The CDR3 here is CASSNRGVGTGELFF. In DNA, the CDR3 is TGTGCCAGCAGTAACAGGGGGGTGGGCACCGGGGAGCTGTTTTTT.

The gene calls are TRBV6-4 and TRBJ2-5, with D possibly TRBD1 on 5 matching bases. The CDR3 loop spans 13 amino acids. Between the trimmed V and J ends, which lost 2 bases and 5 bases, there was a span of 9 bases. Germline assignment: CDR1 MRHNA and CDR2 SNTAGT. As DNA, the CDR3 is TGTGCCAGCAGTGACAGGGGCGGCGAGACCCAGTACTTC. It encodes CASSDRGGETQYF.